The 19 T cell receptor beta chains listed next were all sequenced from one sample in a study of T cell responses to AZD1222 COVID-19 vaccine. The repertoire was sequenced with immunoSEQ multiplex PCR; TCRdb's copy has only in-frame clones and lacks some. The sample yields approximately 260,000 clones, 85% to 95% seen once. Sequencing was performed on peripheral blood, taken on day 0 of AZD1222 vaccination. Receptor source: an adult in good health.

The gene calls are TRBV28 and TRBJ1-1; 7 bases are shared with TRBD1. The length of the CDR3 is 14 residues. V lost 2 bases, J lost 4 bases, and 4 bases stayed unmatched. Germline lookup yields CDR1 MDHEN and CDR2 SYDVKM. The CDR3 reads CASSLEGASTEAFF. DNA for the CDR3: TGTGCCAGCAGTTTAGAGGGGGCGAGCACTGAAGCTTTCTTT.

This chain links TRBV3-1 (or the pseudogene TRBV3-2) with TRBJ1-1, with a weak D call TRBD1 (5 bases). The CDR3 has 11 amino acids. In germline, CDR1 is LGHDT, CDR2 YNNKEL (reference sequence). Trimming stripped 8 bases from V and 5 bases from J, with 9 bases between. CDR3 sequence reads: CASGGGTEAFF. For the CDR3, the DNA is TGTGCCAGCGGCGGGGGGACTGAAGCTTTCTTT.

The rearrangement uses TRBV7-9 and TRBJ1-2, with D possibly being TRBD1 (5 bases). Trimming removed 2 bases from V and 6 bases from J, with 13 bases in between. CDR1 and CDR2 from the germline V gene are SEHNR and FQNEAQ (reference sequence). This CDR3 contains 14 residues. The CDR3 coding sequence is TGTGCCAGCAGCTTATCGGGGTCAGGGAATGGCTACACCTTC. This translates into CASSLSGSGNGYTF. The variable domain in full, with the rest retrieved from reference TRBV7-9 and TRBJ1-2, is DTGVSQNPRHKITKRGQNVTFRCDPISEHNRLYWYRQTLGQGPEFLTYFQNEAQLEKSRLLSDRFSAERPKGSFSTLEIQRTEQGDSAMYLCASSLSGSGNGYTFGSGTRLTVV.

The chain links TRBV5-6 to TRBJ2-5; weak D call: TRBD1 (5 bases). The V end lost 4 bases, the J end lost 5 bases, and 21 bases lay between the germline ends. The CDR3 runs 16 residues. Germline assignment: CDR1 SGHDT and CDR2 YYEEEE. The CDR3 reads CASSLYDSPSRETQYF. The CDR3 region has the DNA TGTGCCAGCAGCCTATACGACAGCCCAAGTCGGGAGACCCAGTACTTC.

In this sample, this clone turned up once. The chain carries TRBV6-5 and TRBJ2-7, with a tentative D call TRBD2 (7 bases). The CDR3 length is 12 residues. Germline CDR1 MNHEY, CDR2 SVGAGI. Trimming cost V 6 bases and J 13 bases, with 19 bases left between them. The CDR3 is CASRPNPGGPYF. Here the CDR3 DNA reads TGTGCCAGCAGACCCAATCCCGGGGGGCCCTACTTC.

V usage is TRBV19 and J usage is TRBJ1-5; 7 bases agree with TRBD1. V was clipped by 6 bases and J by 3 bases; unmatched bases: 8. Germline assignment: CDR1 LNHDA and CDR2 SQIVND (reference sequence). The CDR3 runs to 15 residues. This chain's CDR3 is CASRLTGVPNQPQHF. CDR3 in DNA: TGTGCCAGTAGACTAACAGGGGTCCCCAATCAGCCCCAGCATTTT.

As regards this clone: Other nucleotide sequences from this sample produce the same CDR3. CDR3 in amino acids: CASSLGGGTEAFF. The CDR3 DNA sequence: TGCGCCAGCAGCTTAGGAGGGGGCACTGAAGCTTTCTTT. The chain uses TRBV5-1 and TRBJ1-1; D perhaps matches TRBD1 (6 bases). This CDR3 region has 13 residues. The V gene's germline CDR1 is SGHRS and CDR2 YFSETQ. Trimming shortened V by 2 bases and J by 4 bases, and 9 bases separated the two germline ends.

The chain recombines TRBV28 with TRBJ1-2, with D hard to call. CDR3 length: 12 amino acids. V was cut by 2 bases and J by 8 bases, with 9 bases left in between. From germline, CDR1 is MDHEN and CDR2 SYDVKM. The CDR3 nucleotides are TGTGCCAGCAGTTTAGTTTCTCGGGGCTACACCTTC. The encoded protein is CASSLVSRGYTF.

This chain joins TRBV5-1 and TRBJ2-5; the D call may be TRBD1 or TRBD2 (6 bases each). Per germline, CDR1 SGHRS and CDR2 YFSETQ. The CDR3 has 16 residues. Between the trimmed V and J ends, which lost 2 bases and 3 bases, there was a span of 17 bases. DNA for the CDR3: TGCGCCAGCAGCTTTATTCCTGGGGGCGGGGAAGAGACCCAGTACTTC. Amino acids: CASSFIPGGGEETQYF.

This sequence joins TRBV28 and TRBJ1-1; D is unresolved. This CDR3 region has 12 residues. Trimming left V 8 bases short and J 5 bases short, with 12 bases between. The germline V gene encodes CDR1 MDHEN and CDR2 SYDVKM. CDR3 DNA sequence: TGTGCCAGCGCCAAGCTTTTGACTGAAGCTTTCTTT. This encodes CASAKLLTEAFF.

This clone was seen only once. The V gene is TRBV5-4, the J gene TRBJ2-2, with D uncertain. This CDR3 spans 12 amino acids. Trimming removed 0 bases at V and 8 bases at J, with 5 bases between. Germline V CDR1 and CDR2: SGHNT, YYREEE (reference sequence). CDR3 region: CASSLVGGELFF. The DNA for the CDR3 is TGTGCCAGCAGCTTGGTGGGAGGGGAGCTGTTTTTT. Looking up the rest from reference TRBV5-4 and TRBJ2-2 gives the full variable domain: ETGVTQSPTHLIKTRGQQVTLRCSSQSGHNTVSWYQQALGQGPQFIFQYYREEENGRGNFPPRFSGLQFPNYSSELNVNALELDDSALYLCASSLVGGELFFGEGSRLTVL.

The chain carries TRBV15 and TRBJ2-1; TRBD1 is a possible D gene (6 bases). The CDR3 is made up of 15 amino acids. Looked up from germline, CDR1 is LNHNV and CDR2 is YYDKDF (reference sequence). V lost 1 base to trimming and J lost 8 bases, with 15 bases between them. The CDR3 bases are TGTGCCACCAGCAGAGGAACAGGGCCAAACCATGAGCAGTTCTTC. Protein sequence: CATSRGTGPNHEQFF.

This sequence joins TRBV24-1 and TRBJ2-3; 10 bases line up with TRBD2. Germline V gives CDR1 KGHDR, CDR2 SFDVKD. The length of the CDR3 is 16 residues. J gave up 5 bases and V 5 bases, and 9 bases lay outside the gene matches. The DNA for the CDR3 is TGTGCCACCAGTGCGTCTAGCGGGGGTCCTGGAGATACGCAGTATTTT. Translated, it gives CATSASSGGPGDTQYF.

The rearrangement joins TRBV2 to TRBJ1-2; 7 nucleotides line up with TRBD1. This CDR3 is 15 amino acids long. The germline gives CDR1 SNHLY, CDR2 FYNNEI. V was pared by 4 bases and J by 2 bases, with 7 bases of the junction left unmatched. CDR3 loop: CASSVGDRRNYGYTF. DNA for the CDR3: TGTGCCAGCAGTGTTGGGGACAGACGAAACTATGGCTACACCTTC.

Note on this clone: The junction does not match germline at one end; this may be a read error. The chain links TRBV11-2 to TRBJ2-2; possibly TRBD1 for D (6 bases). The germline gives CDR1 SGHAT, CDR2 FQNNGV. The CDR3 spans 15 residues. CDR3 nucleotide sequence: TGTGCCAGCGGCTTAACAGGGATGCACACCGGGGAGCTGTTTTTT. Translating it yields CASGLTGMHTGELFF.

The rearrangement joins TRBV27 to TRBJ1-1, with a possible D match to TRBD1 (5 bases). Trimming pared 1 base from V and 1 base from J, leaving 13 bases between. The CDR3 has 16 amino acids. CDR1 is MNHEY and CDR2 is SMNVEV in the germline V gene (reference sequence). This CDR3 is CASSLFGRGGNTEAFF. The CDR3 DNA sequence: TGTGCCAGCAGTTTATTCGGACGGGGGGGGAACACTGAAGCTTTCTTT.

The CDR3 DNA reads TGTGCCAGCTCACCCCTCAGGGGGGATTTTGGCTACACCTTC. Its protein is CASSPLRGDFGYTF. This chain connects TRBV18 to TRBJ1-2, with 7 bases fitting TRBD1. V was clipped by 3 bases and J by 7 bases; unmatched bases: 8. In germline, CDR1 is KGHSH, CDR2 LQKENI. This CDR3 spans 14 amino acids.

This clone was counted only a few times. The chain combines TRBV2 with TRBJ2-5, with TRBD1 matching over 7 bases. Germline-derived CDR1 and CDR2 are SNHLY and FYNNEI. J lost 2 bases, V lost 3 bases, and 3 bases had no gene match. The CDR3 contains 14 residues. For the CDR3, the DNA is TGTGCCAGCAGTGAGCTGACAGGGCAAGAGACCCAGTACTTC. Its protein product is CASSELTGQETQYF.

This rearrangement joins TRBV10-3 to TRBJ2-1; D remains ambiguous. The CDR3 contains 13 residues. Germline V gives CDR1 ENHRY, CDR2 SYGVKD. The ends were cut back, 0 bases at V and 8 bases at J, with 8 bases in the middle. The DNA of the CDR3 is TGTGCCATCAGTGAGTCCCCGACGCATGAGCAGTTCTTC. Protein sequence: CAISESPTHEQFF.